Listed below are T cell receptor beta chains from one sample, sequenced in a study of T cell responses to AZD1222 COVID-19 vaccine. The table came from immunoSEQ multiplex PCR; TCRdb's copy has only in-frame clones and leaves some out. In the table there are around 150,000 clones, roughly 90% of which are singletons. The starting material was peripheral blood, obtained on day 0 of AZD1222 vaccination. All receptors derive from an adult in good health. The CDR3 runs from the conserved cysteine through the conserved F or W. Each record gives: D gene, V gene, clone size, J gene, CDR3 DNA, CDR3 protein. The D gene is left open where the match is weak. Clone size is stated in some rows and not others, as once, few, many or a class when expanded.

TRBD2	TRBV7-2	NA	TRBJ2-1	TGTGCCAGCAGCCCCCGACGACTAGCGGGAGTCGGTCGTAGGGAGCAGTTCTTC	CASSPRRLAGVGRREQFF
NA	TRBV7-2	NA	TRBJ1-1	TGTGCCAGCAGCCCTATTGGGGGGCCCAACACTGAAGCTTTCTTT	CASSPIGGPNTEAFF
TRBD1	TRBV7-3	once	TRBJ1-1	TGTGCCAGCAGCTTAAAGGGTCGTTTCGGGACAGGGAAGTTCATGAACACTGAAGCTTTCTTT	CASSLKGRFGTGKFMNTEAFF
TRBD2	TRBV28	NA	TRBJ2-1	TGTGCCAGCAGCTCACGCGGGGGTTTTAACTACAATGAGCAGTTCTTC	CASSSRGGFNYNEQFF
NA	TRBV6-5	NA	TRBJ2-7	TGTGCCAGCAGTTGCCTAACAGTGTACTCCTACGAGCAGTACTTC	CASSCLTVYSYEQYF
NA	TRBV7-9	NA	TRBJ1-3	TGTGCCAGCAGTACCTCCGGGGCCTCGGGTGGAAACACCATATATTTT	CASSTSGASGGNTIYF
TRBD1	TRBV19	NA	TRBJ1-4	TGTGCCAGTCAAAGAGGGGGACAGGGAGGTGAAAAACTGTTTTTT	CASQRGGQGGEKLFF
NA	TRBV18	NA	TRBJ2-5	TGTGCCAGCTCACCACATAAAGGTCTTGGAGAGACCCAGTACTTC	CASSPHKGLGETQYF
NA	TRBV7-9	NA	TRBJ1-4	TGTGCCAGCAGCTCGGGGCCACTGGCTAATGAAAAACTGTTTTTT	CASSSGPLANEKLFF
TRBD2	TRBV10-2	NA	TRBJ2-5	TGCGCCAGCAGAGCAGGCTCGGGAGGAGGCGGCGGGACCCAGTACTTC	CASRAGSGGGGGTQYF
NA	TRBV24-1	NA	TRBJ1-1	TGTGCCACCAGCCTTAGAGTGGGGAACACTGAAGCTTTCTTT	CATSLRVGNTEAFF
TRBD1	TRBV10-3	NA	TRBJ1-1	TGTGCCACGACAGGGGACCTAAACACTGAAGCTTTCTTT	CATTGDLNTEAFF
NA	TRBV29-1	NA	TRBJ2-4	TGCAGCGTCCAAGGAGCAGGGGCCTTAGCCAAAAACATTCAGTACTTC	CSVQGAGALAKNIQYF